The 12 T cell receptor beta chains presented below share a single source sample, sequenced in a study of Ad26.COV2.S vaccination and SARS-CoV-2 variants (dated by TCRdb to the early 2020s). The library came from the immunoSEQ multiplex PCR assay. Imported from immuneACCESS, the table was reduced by TCRdb to in-frame sequences with V and J called. These copies leave out some clones; in studies compared against another copy, an unresolved V gene accounts for under half, and the cause of the remainder is not known. Recorded for this sample are almost 400,000 clones; approximately 90% of them occurred a single time. The ten largest clones take up approximately 1.9% of the sample. This sample's treatment or condition label indicates: over 15 received Ad26.COV2.S at low or high dose, single or two shots; several received placebo; per-sample allocation not given. Repertoires of vaccine and placebo recipients were sequenced from samples taken on day 63 after the first injection.

The specimen was peripheral blood, collected in a trial of Ad26.COV2.S vaccine versus placebo. The receptors shown here come from a person aged 18 to 59 who received the Ad26.COV2.S COVID-19 vaccine or a placebo.

The chain links TRBV5-8 to TRBJ2-6, with D hard to call. V gave up 5 bases and J gave up 3 bases, with 9 bases separating them. CDR3 length: 14 amino acids. The V gene's germline CDR1 is SGHTS and CDR2 YDEGEE. The CDR3 sequence is CASRNKGGANVLTF. The CDR3 coding sequence is TGTGCCAGCAGAAACAAGGGTGGGGCCAACGTCCTGACTTTC. The complete variable domain, with remaining parts taken from reference TRBV5-8 and TRBJ2-6, reads EAGVTQSPTHLIKTRGQQATLRCSPISGHTSVYWYQQALGLGLQFLLWYDEGEERNRGNFPPRFSGRQFPNYSSELNVNALELEDSALYLCASRNKGGANVLTFGAGSRLTVL.

The J gene is TRBJ2-5, the V gene TRBV6-1; no clear D. The V gene lost 2 bases and the J gene lost 4 bases, with 14 bases spanning the gap. The CDR3 has 15 residues. Germline assignment: CDR1 MNHNS and CDR2 SASEGT. CDR3 nucleotide sequence: TGTGCCAGCAGTGAACCTCAGGAGTCACGAGAGACCCAGTACTTC. Amino acids: CASSEPQESRETQYF.

The chain employs TRBV28 and TRBJ2-4; D possibly matches TRBD1 or TRBD2 (5 bases each). CDR3 length: 17 amino acids. CDR1 is MDHEN, CDR2 SYDVKM, per germline. V lost 6 bases to trimming and J lost 3 bases, with 21 bases between them. CDR3 amino acids: CASSLPRQHGGKNIQYF. CDR3 DNA: TGTGCCAGCAGCCTGCCCCGCCAGCATGGGGGCAAAAACATTCAGTACTTC.

The gene calls are TRBV2 and TRBJ2-3; D is perhaps TRBD2 (5 bases). This CDR3 has 15 residues. V gave up 2 bases and J gave up 4 bases, with 13 bases separating them. Germline V gives CDR1 SNHLY, CDR2 FYNNEI. The CDR3 loop reads CASSEQVGEADTQYF. DNA of the CDR3: TGTGCCAGCAGTGAACAGGTCGGGGAAGCAGATACGCAGTATTTT.

The chain couples TRBV5-6 to TRBJ2-7; TRBD1 might be the D (5 bases). Germline V gene lookup returns CDR1 SGHDT and CDR2 YYEEEE. The V gene lost 0 bases and the J gene lost 3 bases, with 13 bases spanning the gap. The CDR3 consists of 15 residues. CDR3 sequence (DNA): TGTGCCAGCAGCTTGGTTCGGCAGGACAACTACGAGCAGTACTTC. This sequence encodes CASSLVRQDNYEQYF.

The V call is TRBV19, the J call TRBJ1-5; 10 bases line up with TRBD1. The length of the CDR3 is 16 residues. Trimming cost V 6 bases and J 1 base; bases outside gene matches: 6. The germline CDR1 and CDR2 sequences are LNHDA and SQIVND (reference sequence). The DNA of the CDR3 is TGTGCCAGTAGGCCCGGGGACAGGGGAAGCAATCAGCCCCAGCATTTT. It encodes CASRPGDRGSNQPQHF. Based on the CDR3 plus reference TRBV19 and TRBJ1-5, the full variable domain is DGGITQSPKYLFRKEGQNVTLSCEQNLNHDAMYWYRQDPGQGLRLIYYSQIVNDFQKGDIAEGYSVSREKKESFPLTVTSAQKNPTAFYLCASRPGDRGSNQPQHFGDGTRLSIL.

The chain is built from TRBV7-9 and TRBJ1-4; no clear D gene. CDR3 length: 12 amino acids. Germline assignment: CDR1 SEHNR and CDR2 FQNEAQ (reference sequence). Trimming stripped 4 bases from V and 9 bases from J, with 9 bases between. The CDR3 sequence is CASSSRDKKLFF. CDR3 in DNA: TGTGCCAGCAGCTCCCGAGACAAAAAACTGTTTTTT.

This clone has more than one count but fewer than ten. The rearrangement joins TRBV28 to TRBJ1-1; a weak D match, TRBD1 (5 bases). This CDR3 region has 15 residues. Germline values: CDR1 MDHEN, CDR2 SYDVKM. The ends were cut back, 4 bases at V and 0 bases at J, with 12 bases in the middle. The CDR3 bases are TGTGCCAGCAGTTCTATGGGGGTACTGAACACTGAAGCTTTCTTT. It codes for CASSSMGVLNTEAFF.

V is TRBV7-8 and J is TRBJ2-3, with 14 bases fitting TRBD2. Per germline, CDR1 SGHVS and CDR2 FQNEAQ. The CDR3 has 16 amino acids. V was clipped by 5 bases and J by 3 bases; unmatched bases: 4. CDR3: CASSVRTSGRTDTQYF. The CDR3 coding sequence is TGTGCCAGCAGCGTCCGGACTAGCGGGAGGACAGATACGCAGTATTTT.

This chain uses TRBV2 with TRBJ2-5, with a possible D match to TRBD2 (5 bases). CDR3 length: 12 amino acids. Per the germline V gene, CDR1 is SNHLY and CDR2 is FYNNEI. The ends were cut back, 4 bases at V and 5 bases at J, with 8 bases in the middle. The CDR3 protein is CASSGTWETQYF. CDR3 nucleotides: TGTGCCAGCAGTGGGACTTGGGAGACCCAGTACTTC.

This clone has more than one count but fewer than ten. V and J are TRBV5-1 and TRBJ2-2; D is possibly TRBD2 (6 bases). The V end was cut by 1 base, the J end by 6 bases, with 16 bases between. The CDR3 runs to 16 residues. Germline CDR1 reads SGHRS; CDR2 reads YFSETQ. The CDR3 here is CASSLSSVRGAGELFF. The DNA of the CDR3 is TGCGCCAGCAGCTTGTCTAGCGTCCGCGGGGCCGGGGAGCTGTTTTTT.

The DNA for the CDR3 is TGTGCCAGCAGCTTAAGGACGGTTAACTATGGCTACACCTTC. Translated, it gives CASSLRTVNYGYTF. V usage is TRBV7-2 and J usage is TRBJ1-2; D unresolved. Germline V gene sequence: CDR1 SGHTA, CDR2 FQGNSA. The CDR3 spans 14 residues. The germline V and J ends were trimmed by 2 bases and 1 base, with 8 bases remaining between them.